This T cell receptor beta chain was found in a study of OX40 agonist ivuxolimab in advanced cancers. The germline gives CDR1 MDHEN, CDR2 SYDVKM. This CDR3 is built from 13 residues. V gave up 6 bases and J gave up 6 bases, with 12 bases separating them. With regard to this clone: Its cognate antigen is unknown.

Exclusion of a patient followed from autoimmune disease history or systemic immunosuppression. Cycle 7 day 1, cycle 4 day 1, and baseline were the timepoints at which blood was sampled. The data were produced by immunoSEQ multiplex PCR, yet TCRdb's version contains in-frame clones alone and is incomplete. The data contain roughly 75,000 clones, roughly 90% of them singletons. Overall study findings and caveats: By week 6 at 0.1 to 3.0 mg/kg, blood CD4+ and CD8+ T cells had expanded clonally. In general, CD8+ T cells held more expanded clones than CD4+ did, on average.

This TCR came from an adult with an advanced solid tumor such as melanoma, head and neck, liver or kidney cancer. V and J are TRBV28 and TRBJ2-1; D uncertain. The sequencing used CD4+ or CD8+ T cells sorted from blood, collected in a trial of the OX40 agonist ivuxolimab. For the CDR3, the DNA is TGTGCCAGCAGGACCCAACGGTTCAATGAGCAGTTCTTC. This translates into CASRTQRFNEQFF. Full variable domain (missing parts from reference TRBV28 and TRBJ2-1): DVKVTQSSRYLVKRTGEKVFLECVQDMDHENMFWYRQDPGLGLRLIYFSYDVKMKEKGDIPEGYSVSREKKERFSLILESASTNQTSMYLCASRTQRFNEQFFGPGTRLTVL.